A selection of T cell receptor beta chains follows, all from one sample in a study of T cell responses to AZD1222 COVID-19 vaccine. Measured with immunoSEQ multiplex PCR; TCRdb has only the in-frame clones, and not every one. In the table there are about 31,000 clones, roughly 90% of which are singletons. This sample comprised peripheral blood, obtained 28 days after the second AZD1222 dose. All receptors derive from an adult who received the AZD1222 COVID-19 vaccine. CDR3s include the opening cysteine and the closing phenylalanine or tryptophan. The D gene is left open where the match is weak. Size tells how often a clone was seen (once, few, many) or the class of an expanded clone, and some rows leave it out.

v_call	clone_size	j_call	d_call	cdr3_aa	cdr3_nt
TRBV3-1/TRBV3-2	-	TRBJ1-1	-	CASSQENTEAFF	TGTGCCAGCAGCCAAGAGAACACTGAAGCTTTCTTT
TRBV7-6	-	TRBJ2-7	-	CASSLDRRYF	TGTGCCAGCAGCCTCGACCGTCGGTACTTC
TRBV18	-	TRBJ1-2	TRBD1	CASSPPGQGLSGYTF	TGTGCCAGCTCACCACCCGGACAGGGCTTGAGTGGCTACACCTTC
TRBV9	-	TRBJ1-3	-	CASSGSYGNTIYF	TGTGCCAGCAGCGGGTCCTATGGAAACACCATATATTTT
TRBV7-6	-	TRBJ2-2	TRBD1	CASSKTGSANTGELFF	TGTGCCAGCAGCAAGACAGGGTCTGCGAACACCGGGGAGCTGTTTTTT
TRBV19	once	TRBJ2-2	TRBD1	CASSPRRQGTGELFF	TGTGCCAGTAGTCCAAGGAGACAGGGTACCGGGGAGCTGTTTTTT
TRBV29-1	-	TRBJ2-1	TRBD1	CSVADRGNNEQFF	TGCAGCGTTGCGGACAGGGGGAACAATGAGCAGTTCTTC
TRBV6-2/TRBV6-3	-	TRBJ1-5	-	CASSEGLSSNQPQHF	TGTGCCAGCAGCGAGGGACTGAGTAGCAATCAGCCCCAGCATTTT
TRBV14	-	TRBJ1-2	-	CASSLTWTDFYGYTF	TGTGCCAGCAGCCTCACGTGGACAGATTTCTATGGCTACACCTTC
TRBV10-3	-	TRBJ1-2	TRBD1	CAISEDRGHGYTF	TGTGCCATCAGTGAGGACAGGGGGCACGGCTACACCTTC
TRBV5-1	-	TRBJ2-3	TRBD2	CASSNSGGLTDTQYF	TGCGCCAGCAGCAACAGCGGGGGGTTGACAGATACGCAGTATTTT
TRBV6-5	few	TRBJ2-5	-	CAGAVGTQYF	TGTGCCGGGGCCGTGGGGACCCAGTACTTC
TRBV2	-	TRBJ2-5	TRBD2	CASSDGTSGGAGETQYF	TGTGCCAGCAGCGATGGGACTAGCGGGGGGGCAGGAGAGACCCAGTACTTC
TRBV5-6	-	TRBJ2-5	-	CASSLAGFQETQYF	TGTGCCAGCAGCTTGGCCGGATTTCAAGAGACCCAGTACTTC
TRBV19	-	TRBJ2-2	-	CTSSNPGDTGELFF	TGTACCAGTAGTAATCCGGGGGACACCGGGGAGCTGTTTTTT
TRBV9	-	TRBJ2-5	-	CASSVASQETQYF	TGTGCCAGCAGCGTAGCCAGCCAAGAGACCCAGTACTTC
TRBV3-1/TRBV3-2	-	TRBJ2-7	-	CASSPGFWGYEQYF	TGTGCCAGCAGCCCGGGATTCTGGGGGTACGAGCAGTACTTC
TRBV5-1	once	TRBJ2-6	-	CASSFRGTGANVLTF	TGCGCCAGCAGCTTTCGGGGGACTGGGGCCAACGTCCTGACTTTC
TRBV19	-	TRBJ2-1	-	CASQRGLSYNEQFF	TGTGCCAGTCAAAGGGGTCTCTCCTACAATGAGCAGTTCTTC
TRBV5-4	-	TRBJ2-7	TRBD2	CASSLHGGGTYEQYF	TGTGCCAGCAGCTTGCATGGGGGGGGAACCTACGAGCAGTACTTC
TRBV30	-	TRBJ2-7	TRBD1	CAWRDRGYHEQYF	TGTGCCTGGAGGGACAGGGGTTATCACGAGCAGTACTTC
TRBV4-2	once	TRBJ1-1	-	CASSQDGGVGEAFF	TGTGCCAGCAGCCAAGATGGGGGGGTGGGTGAAGCTTTCTTT
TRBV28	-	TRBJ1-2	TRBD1	CASSPGQGPSNYGYTF	TGTGCCAGCAGCCCGGGACAGGGACCGTCTAACTATGGCTACACCTTC
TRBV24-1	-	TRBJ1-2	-	CATSDFSGADDGYTF	TGTGCCACCAGTGATTTTTCAGGGGCGGACGACGGCTACACCTTC
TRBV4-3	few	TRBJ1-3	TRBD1	CASSHRQGSYSGNTIYF	TGCGCCAGCAGCCATAGACAGGGATCTTACTCTGGAAACACCATATATTTT
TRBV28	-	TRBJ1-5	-	CASTGAGIVRNQPQHF	TGTGCCAGCACTGGCGCGGGGATAGTTCGCAATCAGCCCCAGCATTTT
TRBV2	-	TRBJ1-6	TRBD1	CASSPGTGNSPLHF	TGTGCCAGCAGCCCCGGGACAGGGAACTCACCCCTCCACTTT
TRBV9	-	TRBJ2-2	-	CASSPQAGTGELFF	TGTGCCAGCAGCCCCCAGGCCGGGACCGGGGAGCTGTTTTTT
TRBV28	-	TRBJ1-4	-	CASTQGPEKLFF	TGTGCCAGCACCCAGGGGCCCGAAAAACTGTTTTTT
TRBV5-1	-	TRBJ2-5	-	CASSQQETQYF	TGCGCCAGCAGCCAACAAGAGACCCAGTACTTC
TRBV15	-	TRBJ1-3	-	CATSSPWDGSGNTIYF	TGTGCCACCAGCTCCCCCTGGGACGGCTCTGGAAACACCATATATTTT
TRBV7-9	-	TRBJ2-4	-	CASSSEGRGGKNIQYF	TGTGCCAGCAGCTCCGAGGGCAGGGGGGGCAAAAACATTCAGTACTTC
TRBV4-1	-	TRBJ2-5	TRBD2	CASSQGVQAGGRETQYF	TGCGCCAGCAGCCAAGGTGTACAAGCGGGGGGGAGAGAGACCCAGTACTTC
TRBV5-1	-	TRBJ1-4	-	CASSWGGQESNEKLFF	TGCGCCAGCAGCTGGGGAGGGCAGGAATCAAATGAAAAACTGTTTTTT
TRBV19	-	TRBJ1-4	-	CASSYSTLKEKLFF	TGTGCCAGTAGTTACAGTACCCTCAAAGAAAAACTGTTTTTT
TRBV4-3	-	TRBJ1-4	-	CASSQEFLGTPNEKLFF	TGCGCCAGCAGCCAAGAATTCCTCGGGACACCTAATGAAAAACTGTTTTTT
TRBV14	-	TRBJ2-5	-	CASSQVDGGTQYF	TGTGCCAGCAGCCAAGTTGATGGGGGGACCCAGTACTTC
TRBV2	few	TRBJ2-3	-	CASREGGATDTQYF	TGTGCCAGCAGAGAAGGGGGGGCCACAGATACGCAGTATTTT
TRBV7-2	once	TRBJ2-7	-	CASGSGQGYEQYF	TGTGCCAGCGGGTCGGGACAAGGCTACGAGCAGTACTTC
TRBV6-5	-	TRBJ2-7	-	CASSTTGDYYEQYF	TGTGCCAGCAGTACAACAGGGGACTACTACGAGCAGTACTTC
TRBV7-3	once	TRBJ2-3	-	CASSPGLGRGTDTQYF	TGTGCCAGCAGCCCAGGCTTGGGGAGAGGCACAGATACGCAGTATTTT
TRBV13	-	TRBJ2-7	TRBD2	CASSPSGTAKHYEQYF	TGTGCCAGCAGCCCTAGCGGGACAGCTAAGCATTACGAGCAGTACTTC
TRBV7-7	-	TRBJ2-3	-	CASSLAPTDTQYF	TGTGCTAGCAGCTTAGCCCCCACAGATACGCAGTATTTT
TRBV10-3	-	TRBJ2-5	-	CATTHPGGPETQYF	TGTGCCACGACCCATCCAGGAGGACCGGAGACCCAGTACTTC
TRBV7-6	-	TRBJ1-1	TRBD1	CASSAGTGGNTEAFF	TGTGCCAGCAGCGCCGGGACAGGGGGGAACACTGAAGCTTTCTTT
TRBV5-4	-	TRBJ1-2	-	CASSPRDLNYGYTF	TGTGCCAGCAGCCCCCGGGACTTAAACTATGGCTACACCTTC
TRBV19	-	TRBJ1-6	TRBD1	CASSGGQGNSPLHF	TGTGCCAGTAGTGGGGGACAGGGTAATTCACCCCTCCACTTT
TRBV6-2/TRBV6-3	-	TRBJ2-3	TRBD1	CASSYWPGGAGLYF	TGTGCCAGCAGTTACTGGCCAGGGGGCGCAGGGTTGTATTTT
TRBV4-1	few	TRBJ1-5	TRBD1	CASRNPGGNQPQHF	TGCGCCAGCAGGAATCCAGGGGGCAACCAGCCCCAGCATTTT
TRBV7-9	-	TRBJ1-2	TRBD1	CASSATGGDGYTF	TGTGCCAGCAGCGCTACAGGGGGCGATGGCTACACCTTC